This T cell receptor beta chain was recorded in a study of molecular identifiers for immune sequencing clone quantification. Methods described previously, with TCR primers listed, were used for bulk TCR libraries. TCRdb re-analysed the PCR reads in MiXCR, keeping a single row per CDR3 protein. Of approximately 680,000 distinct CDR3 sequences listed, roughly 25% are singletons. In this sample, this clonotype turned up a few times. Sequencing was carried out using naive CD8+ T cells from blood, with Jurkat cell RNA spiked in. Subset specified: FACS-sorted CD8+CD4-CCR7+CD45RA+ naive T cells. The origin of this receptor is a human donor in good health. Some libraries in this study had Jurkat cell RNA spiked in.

In nucleotides, the CDR3 is TGCGCCAGCAGCCAAGATATTAGGCTAGCGGGGATCACAGATACGCAGTATTTT. Amino acid sequence: CASSQDIRLAGITDTQYF. J is TRBJ2-3 and V is TRBV4-3, with 9 bases lining up with TRBD2. The J segment lost 2 bases and the V segment lost 0 bases, leaving 9 bases of the junction unmatched. Germline V gene data show CDR1 as LGHNA and CDR2 as YSLEER. This CDR3 is 18 amino acids long.